Each of the 28 T cell receptor beta chains below was sequenced from the same sample in a study of OX40 agonist ivuxolimab in advanced cancers. Here immunoSEQ multiplex PCR was the method, and the copy in TCRdb shows in-frame clones only, minus some. The data show roughly 100,000 clones, 90% seen once. The sequencing here drew on CD4+ or CD8+ T cells sorted from blood, taken in a trial of the OX40 agonist ivuxolimab. These receptors were collected from an adult with an advanced solid tumor such as melanoma, head and neck, liver or kidney cancer.

The J gene is TRBJ2-3, the V gene TRBV5-1; 10 bases are shared with TRBD2. From germline, CDR1 is SGHRS and CDR2 YFSETQ. This CDR3 has 17 amino acids. The ends lost 4 bases at V and 1 base at J; junction bases unmatched: 9. The CDR3 is CASSLVPSGGRTDTQYF. CDR3 coding DNA: TGCGCCAGCAGCCTGGTCCCTAGCGGGGGTCGCACAGATACGCAGTATTTT.

This chain links TRBV30 with TRBJ1-6; D is uncertain. This CDR3 is 14 amino acids long. The germline CDR1 and CDR2 sequences are GTSNPN and SVGIG (reference sequence). Trimming stripped 3 bases from V and 10 bases from J, with 16 bases between. The CDR3 loop reads CAWRDLLSISPLHF. In DNA form, the CDR3 reads TGTGCCTGGAGGGACCTCTTATCCATATCACCCCTCCACTTT.

The chain couples TRBV13 to TRBJ2-7; 10 bases line up with TRBD1. This CDR3 has 15 amino acids. V gave up 7 bases and J gave up 5 bases; unmatched junction bases: 11. Germline CDR1 PRHDT, CDR2 FYEKMQ (reference sequence). For the CDR3, the DNA is TGTGCCAGCATCCGGACGTGGGACAGGGGCCACGAGCAGTACTTC. Its protein is CASIRTWDRGHEQYF.

This chain joins TRBV4-3 and TRBJ1-6; TRBD1 is a possible D gene (6 bases). The length of the CDR3 is 16 residues. The V and J ends lost 1 base and 3 bases respectively, with 10 bases between them. CDR1 and CDR2 from the germline V gene are LGHNA and YSLEER. CDR3 residues: CASSQGRGGYNSPLHF. CDR3 DNA: TGCGCCAGCAGCCAAGGCCGAGGGGGCTATAATTCACCCCTCCACTTT.

The chain is built from TRBV7-9 and TRBJ1-5; D uncertain. This CDR3 region has 15 residues. Trimming pared 4 bases from V and 7 bases from J, leaving 17 bases between. Germline CDR1 and CDR2: SEHNR and FQNEAQ (reference sequence). The CDR3 protein is CASSWEGLVGQPQHF. The CDR3, as DNA: TGTGCCAGCAGCTGGGAGGGATTGGTGGGGCAGCCCCAGCATTTT.

The chain employs TRBV7-2 and TRBJ1-2; possible D gene TRBD1, 5 bases. The ends were cut back, 2 bases at V and 4 bases at J, with 11 bases in the middle. CDR1 and CDR2 from the germline V gene are SGHTA and FQGNSA. The CDR3 covers 14 residues. The CDR3 here is CASSLQGSAYGYTF. The CDR3 bases are TGTGCCAGCAGCTTACAGGGCTCGGCCTATGGCTACACCTTC.

The genes are TRBV18 and TRBJ1-4; TRBD1 aligns across 8 bases. Trimming at V came to 5 bases and at J to 3 bases, leaving 5 bases not matched to a gene. Germline loops: CDR1 KGHSH, CDR2 LQKENI. The CDR3 covers 15 residues. CDR3 sequence reads: CASSAATGANEKLFF. The CDR3 coding sequence is TGTGCCAGCTCAGCCGCGACAGGGGCTAATGAAAAACTGTTTTTT.

In regard to this clone: Other DNA sequences in the same sample also yield this CDR3. In DNA, the CDR3 is TGTGCCAGCAGCGTAAGGGGGGAAGATCAGCCCCAGCATTTT. Translation gives CASSVRGEDQPQHF. The chain joins TRBV9 to TRBJ1-5; weak D call: TRBD1 (6 bases). CDR1 and CDR2 (germline): SGDLS, YYNGEE. V was shortened by 1 base and J by 5 bases, with 10 bases between the two germline ends. The CDR3 loop spans 14 amino acids.

This clone showed up just a few times. The rearrangement links TRBV5-1 to TRBJ1-3; no reliable D call. The V and J ends lost 0 bases and 0 bases respectively, with 4 bases between them. This CDR3 comprises 14 residues. Germline V gene sequence: CDR1 SGHRS, CDR2 YFSETQ. The CDR3 sequence: CASSLDSSGNTIYF. The DNA for the CDR3 is TGCGCCAGCAGCTTGGACAGCTCTGGAAACACCATATATTTT.

The chain has TRBV6-5 and TRBJ1-1; 7 bases are a match to TRBD1. CDR1 is MNHEY and CDR2 is SVGAGI in the germline V gene. The CDR3 covers 14 residues. V lost 0 bases, J lost 6 bases, and 4 bases stayed unmatched. The CDR3 spells CASSYSTGWAEAFF. Written as DNA, the CDR3 is TGTGCCAGCAGTTACTCGACAGGGTGGGCTGAAGCTTTCTTT.

The chain is built from TRBV6-6 and TRBJ1-1; D is possibly TRBD1 (5 bases). The CDR3 loop spans 13 amino acids. Germline CDR1 MNHNY, CDR2 SVGAGI (reference sequence). V gave up 10 bases and J gave up 0 bases, with 12 bases separating them. The CDR3 nucleotides are TGTGCCACCCGACAGTCCCTGAACACTGAAGCTTTCTTT. Its translation is CATRQSLNTEAFF.

The V and J genes are TRBV7-6 and TRBJ1-3; 7 bases line up with TRBD1. This CDR3 comprises 15 residues. V dropped 4 bases and J dropped 4; count of bases not matched to a gene: 7. Germline values: CDR1 SGHVS, CDR2 FNYEAQ. DNA for the CDR3: TGTGCCAGCAGCTCCAGGGGGTTAACGGGAAACACCATATATTTT. Amino acids: CASSSRGLTGNTIYF.

V and J are TRBV6-6 and TRBJ1-1; D is uncertain. The CDR3 is 12 amino acids. V lost 6 bases and J lost 11, with 16 bases in between. Germline lookup yields CDR1 MNHNY and CDR2 SVGAGI (reference sequence). CDR3 bases: TGTGCCAGCAGCCAAAGGGATTCGGGGGCTTTCTTT. It specifies CASSQRDSGAFF.

The chain combines TRBV28 with TRBJ1-6, with D tentatively TRBD1 (6 bases). Germline CDR1 MDHEN, CDR2 SYDVKM. The CDR3 runs to 12 residues. The V and J ends lost 5 bases and 15 bases respectively, with 14 bases between them. CDR3 DNA sequence: TGTGCCAGCAGTCCTGGACAGTTTTTCCTCCACTTT. Its protein product is CASSPGQFFLHF.

This clone was seen once. V and J are TRBV6-1 and TRBJ2-3; 7 bases are shared with TRBD1. The germline V gene encodes CDR1 MNHNS and CDR2 SASEGT. The V and J ends lost 8 bases and 0 bases, in that order; junction bases with no gene match: 8. The CDR3 is 15 amino acids. CDR3 coding DNA: TGTGCCAGCTTCACACCGGGACAGAGCACAGATACGCAGTATTTT. The encoded protein is CASFTPGQSTDTQYF.

This chain joins TRBV9 and TRBJ2-5, with D unresolved. The CDR3 is 14 amino acids. Per the germline V gene, CDR1 is SGDLS and CDR2 is YYNGEE. Trimming left V 4 bases short and J 4 bases short, with 14 bases between. The CDR3 coding sequence is TGTGCCAGCAGCCCGACCTCAAGAGGAGAGACCCAGTACTTC. Translated: CASSPTSRGETQYF.

The chain couples TRBV6-1 to TRBJ2-1, with 10 bases identical to TRBD2. V lost 3 bases, J lost 0 bases, and 5 bases stayed unmatched. The CDR3 contains 17 residues. The germline V gene encodes CDR1 MNHNS and CDR2 SASEGT. The CDR3 loop reads CASSETSGPYSYNEQFF. In nucleotides, the CDR3 is TGTGCCAGCAGTGAGACTAGCGGGCCCTACTCCTACAATGAGCAGTTCTTC.

The V gene is TRBV19, the J gene TRBJ1-5; 10 bases agree with TRBD1. Germline CDR1 reads LNHDA; CDR2 reads SQIVND (reference sequence). V lost 7 bases, J lost 4 bases, and 7 bases stayed unmatched. The CDR3 is 15 amino acids. CDR3 coding DNA: TGTGCCAGTACAACCGGGACAGGGGTAAATCAGCCCCAGCATTTT. It specifies CASTTGTGVNQPQHF.

The gene calls are TRBV4-2 and TRBJ2-7, with D perhaps TRBD1 (5 bases). V was cut by 0 bases and J by 1 base, with 13 bases left in between. Germline V gene sequence: CDR1 LGHNA, CDR2 YNFKEQ. This CDR3 is built from 16 residues. In DNA form, the CDR3 reads TGTGCCAGCAGCCAAGAGTGGGCACAGGCGTCCTACGAGCAGTACTTC. The encoded protein is CASSQEWAQASYEQYF.

This clone was recorded once. This rearrangement joins TRBV4-2 to TRBJ1-5; D not resolved. Germline CDR1 is LGHNA and CDR2 is YNFKEQ. The CDR3 extends over 15 amino acids. V dropped 0 bases and J dropped 5 bases, with 11 bases sitting between them. Here the CDR3 reads CASSQEEGSHQPQHF. The CDR3 DNA follows: TGTGCCAGCAGCCAAGAAGAGGGATCCCATCAGCCCCAGCATTTT.

The V and J genes are TRBV6-6 and TRBJ2-7; D unclear. CDR3 length: 15 amino acids. V gave up 6 bases and J gave up 3 bases, with 18 bases separating them. In germline, CDR1 is MNHNY, CDR2 SVGAGI (reference sequence). The CDR3: CASSPRAESFYEQYF. The CDR3 DNA sequence: TGTGCCAGCAGCCCACGCGCCGAGAGTTTCTACGAGCAGTACTTC.

CDR3 sequence (DNA): TGTGCCAGCAGCAGTGGTGGCGGGGGGGCCCACGAGCAGTACTTC. This encodes CASSSGGGGAHEQYF. This chain links TRBV9 with TRBJ2-7; 9 positions match TRBD2. Germline V gene lookup returns CDR1 SGDLS and CDR2 YYNGEE. With V trimmed by 4 bases and J by 5 bases, 10 bases remained unmatched. The CDR3 totals 15 residues.

The chain is built from TRBV19 and TRBJ1-4; no reliable D call. The V end lost 5 bases, the J end lost 11 bases, and 15 bases lay between the germline ends. Germline CDR1 and CDR2: LNHDA and SQIVND (reference sequence). CDR3 length: 13 amino acids. The DNA of the CDR3 is TGTGCCAGTAGTCTGCGGACCCGGGAGAAACTGTTTTTT. It codes for CASSLRTREKLFF.

V gene TRBV2 combines with J gene TRBJ1-2, with D possibly matching TRBD1 (5 bases). Looked up from germline, CDR1 is SNHLY and CDR2 is FYNNEI. The length of the CDR3 is 11 residues. V lost 3 bases, J lost 14 bases, and 13 bases lay in between. CDR3: CASSEDTSGTF. CDR3 DNA: TGTGCCAGCAGTGAGGACACCTCGGGGACCTTC.

The chain uses TRBV19 and TRBJ2-1; TRBD1 is a possible D gene (5 bases). Trimming cost V 3 bases and J 5 bases, with 11 bases left between them. This CDR3 comprises 14 residues. Per the germline V gene, CDR1 is LNHDA and CDR2 is SQIVND (reference sequence). CDR3 residues: CASSMGQGNNEQFF. CDR3 nucleotides: TGTGCCAGTAGTATGGGGCAGGGTAACAATGAGCAGTTCTTC.

This chain joins TRBV5-1 and TRBJ2-5, with TRBD1 as a possible D gene (6 bases). Trimming stripped 5 bases from V and 2 bases from J, with 16 bases between. From germline, CDR1 is SGHRS and CDR2 YFSETQ. The CDR3 totals 15 residues. The CDR3 loop is CASSIPTGSQETQYF. The CDR3 coding sequence is TGCGCCAGCAGTATACCTACAGGGTCTCAAGAGACCCAGTACTTC.

This clone was counted only a few times. This chain's CDR3 is CASSETSGAIQETQYF. The CDR3 nucleotides are TGTGCCAGCAGCGAGACTAGCGGGGCGATCCAAGAGACCCAGTACTTC. The rearrangement links TRBV9 to TRBJ2-5; 11 bases line up with TRBD2. Germline CDR1 is SGDLS and CDR2 is YYNGEE. V trimming: 3 bases; J trimming: 1 base; junction bases outside the gene matches: 5. CDR3 length: 16 residues. The complete variable domain, with remaining parts taken from reference TRBV9 and TRBJ2-5, reads DSGVTQTPKHLITATGQRVTLRCSPRSGDLSVYWYQQSLDQGLQFLIQYYNGEERAKGNILERFSAQQFPDLHSELNLSSLELGDSALYFCASSETSGAIQETQYFGPGTRLLVL.

The gene calls are TRBV10-1 and TRBJ2-7, with 8 bases aligning to TRBD2. V shed 4 bases, J shed 7 bases, and the junction held 15 bases outside the gene matches. Germline V gives CDR1 WNHNN, CDR2 SYGVQD (reference sequence). The length of the CDR3 is 16 residues. CDR3 nucleotide sequence: TGCGCCAGCAGTGGACCGAGGGGACACCGGGGGGGGGAGCAGTACTTC. Translation: CASSGPRGHRGGEQYF.